Listed below are T cell receptor beta chains from one sample, sequenced in a study of cytomegalovirus exposure and HLA in healthy donors. Assay: immunoSEQ multiplex PCR; the TCRdb copy retains only in-frame clones and omits some. The sample includes around 110,000 clones, over 60% of them seen just once. What was sequenced was PBMCs. The receptors shown here come from a woman aged 30 to 39 in good health and CMV-seronegative. Each CDR3 is given with its conserved first and last residue. D genes are given only for firm matches. Clone size appears in some rows only: once, few, many, or a class for an expanded clone.

clone_size: .; d_call: TRBD1; v_call: TRBV28; j_call: TRBJ2-5; cdr3_aa: CASSAPTGAPETQYF; cdr3_nt: TGTGCCAGCAGTGCCCCGACAGGGGCTCCGGAGACCCAGTACTTC
clone_size: .; d_call: TRBD2; v_call: TRBV7-3; j_call: TRBJ2-7; cdr3_aa: CASSPDGRGNGEQYF; cdr3_nt: TGTGCCAGCAGCCCCGATGGGCGGGGGAATGGGGAGCAGTACTTC
clone_size: .; d_call: TRBD2; v_call: TRBV5-6; j_call: TRBJ2-3; cdr3_aa: CASSPLAGRSTDTQYF; cdr3_nt: TGTGCCAGCAGCCCGTTAGCGGGTCGTTCCACAGATACGCAGTATTTT
clone_size: .; d_call: TRBD1; v_call: TRBV27; j_call: TRBJ1-2; cdr3_aa: CASSPGQGVFGYTF; cdr3_nt: TGTGCCAGCAGTCCGGGACAGGGGGTCTTTGGCTACACCTTC
clone_size: .; d_call: TRBD1; v_call: TRBV7-9; j_call: TRBJ2-3; cdr3_aa: CASSETGPDTQYF; cdr3_nt: TGTGCCAGCAGCGAGACAGGGCCAGATACGCAGTATTTT
clone_size: few; d_call: .; v_call: TRBV5-1; j_call: TRBJ1-3; cdr3_aa: CASSLSTGNTIYF; cdr3_nt: TGCGCCAGCAGCTTGTCCACTGGAAACACCATATATTTT
clone_size: .; d_call: TRBD2; v_call: TRBV27; j_call: TRBJ2-3; cdr3_aa: CASMGGTSSIGTQYF; cdr3_nt: TGTGCCAGCATGGGCGGGACTAGTAGTATAGGTACGCAGTATTTT
clone_size: .; d_call: TRBD2; v_call: TRBV28; j_call: TRBJ2-7; cdr3_aa: CASTRLADVYEQYF; cdr3_nt: TGTGCCAGCACAAGACTAGCGGACGTCTACGAGCAGTACTTC
clone_size: .; d_call: TRBD2; v_call: TRBV25-1; j_call: TRBJ2-3; cdr3_aa: CASSERGRAGTDTQYF; cdr3_nt: TGTGCCAGCAGTGAACGCGGGAGGGCCGGAACAGATACGCAGTATTTT
clone_size: .; d_call: TRBD2; v_call: TRBV7-9; j_call: TRBJ2-5; cdr3_aa: CASTPVGGSAWETQYF; cdr3_nt: TGTGCCAGCACCCCCGTTGGCGGGAGCGCCTGGGAGACCCAGTACTTC
clone_size: .; d_call: TRBD2; v_call: TRBV27; j_call: TRBJ2-1; cdr3_aa: CASSSGTSGRGEQFF; cdr3_nt: TGTGCCAGCAGTTCCGGGACTAGCGGGAGAGGTGAGCAGTTCTTC
clone_size: few; d_call: .; v_call: TRBV5-1; j_call: TRBJ2-3; cdr3_aa: CASSSAAGSTDTQYF; cdr3_nt: TGCGCCAGCAGCTCCGCGGCGGGTAGCACAGATACGCAGTATTTT
clone_size: .; d_call: TRBD1; v_call: TRBV4-1; j_call: TRBJ1-2; cdr3_aa: CASSHAQGSEYGYTF; cdr3_nt: TGCGCCAGCAGTCATGCACAGGGGTCGGAGTATGGCTACACCTTC
clone_size: few; d_call: .; v_call: TRBV28; j_call: TRBJ2-7; cdr3_aa: CASSLFKGAGTRGEQYF; cdr3_nt: TGTGCCAGCAGTTTATTCAAGGGGGCCGGGACTAGAGGCGAGCAGTACTTC
clone_size: few; d_call: TRBD2; v_call: TRBV4-1; j_call: TRBJ2-1; cdr3_aa: CASSPDRGLVAGNEQFF; cdr3_nt: TGCGCCAGCAGCCCGGATCGTGGACTAGTCGCAGGCAATGAGCAGTTCTTC
clone_size: .; d_call: .; v_call: TRBV7-2; j_call: TRBJ2-7; cdr3_aa: CASSPGLPFYEQYF; cdr3_nt: TGTGCCAGCAGCCCTGGACTACCCTTCTACGAGCAGTACTTC
clone_size: .; d_call: TRBD2; v_call: TRBV7-2; j_call: TRBJ2-7; cdr3_aa: CASSFFLAGESEQYF; cdr3_nt: TGTGCCAGCAGCTTCTTCCTAGCGGGAGAGTCCGAGCAGTACTTC
clone_size: .; d_call: TRBD1; v_call: TRBV6-5; j_call: TRBJ1-2; cdr3_aa: CASSYSRQGAGGYTF; cdr3_nt: TGTGCCAGCAGTTACTCGAGGCAGGGGGCTGGGGGCTACACCTTC
clone_size: few; d_call: .; v_call: TRBV7-9; j_call: TRBJ1-3; cdr3_aa: CASSLIRGSGNTIYF; cdr3_nt: TGTGCCAGCAGCCTCATTCGGGGCTCTGGAAACACCATATATTTT
clone_size: .; d_call: .; v_call: TRBV11-2; j_call: TRBJ2-1; cdr3_aa: CASSLGRVSEQFF; cdr3_nt: TGTGCCAGCAGCTTAGGTCGAGTATCGGAGCAGTTCTTC
clone_size: .; d_call: .; v_call: TRBV5-8; j_call: TRBJ1-5; cdr3_aa: CASSEQGANQPQHF; cdr3_nt: TGTGCCAGCAGTGAACAGGGAGCCAATCAGCCCCAGCATTTT
clone_size: .; d_call: TRBD1; v_call: TRBV15; j_call: TRBJ1-1; cdr3_aa: CATSRSRGANTEAFF; cdr3_nt: TGTGCCACCAGCAGGAGCAGGGGGGCGAACACTGAAGCTTTCTTT
clone_size: .; d_call: TRBD2; v_call: TRBV29-1; j_call: TRBJ2-2; cdr3_aa: CSVEDPAGGAGELFF; cdr3_nt: TGCAGCGTTGAAGATCCGGCGGGAGGGGCGGGGGAGCTGTTTTTT
clone_size: .; d_call: .; v_call: TRBV5-1; j_call: TRBJ1-2; cdr3_aa: CASSLESRDYGYTF; cdr3_nt: TGCGCCAGCAGCTTGGAATCCAGGGACTATGGCTACACCTTC
clone_size: .; d_call: .; v_call: TRBV6-5; j_call: TRBJ2-7; cdr3_aa: CASSIAGTPTYEQYF; cdr3_nt: TGTGCCAGCAGCATCGCCGGGACACCCACCTACGAGCAGTACTTC
clone_size: .; d_call: .; v_call: TRBV7-2; j_call: TRBJ1-1; cdr3_aa: CASSRNGGTEAFF; cdr3_nt: TGTGCCAGCAGCCGAAACGGGGGCACTGAAGCTTTCTTT
clone_size: .; d_call: TRBD2; v_call: TRBV5-1; j_call: TRBJ2-7; cdr3_aa: CASSLGGLAGGLDEQYF; cdr3_nt: TGCGCCAGCAGCTTGGGGGGACTAGCGGGAGGACTTGACGAGCAGTACTTC
clone_size: .; d_call: TRBD1; v_call: TRBV10-3; j_call: TRBJ2-6; cdr3_aa: CAIRKQGTGANVLTF; cdr3_nt: TGTGCCATCAGAAAACAGGGGACTGGGGCCAACGTCCTGACTTTC
clone_size: few; d_call: .; v_call: TRBV6-5; j_call: TRBJ1-2; cdr3_aa: CASSTVVGYGYTF; cdr3_nt: TGTGCCAGCAGTACAGTGGTGGGCTATGGCTACACCTTC
clone_size: .; d_call: TRBD1; v_call: TRBV10-2; j_call: TRBJ2-3; cdr3_aa: CASSDYRTGGSTDTQYF; cdr3_nt: TGCGCCAGCAGCGATTATCGGACAGGGGGCAGTACAGATACGCAGTATTTT
clone_size: .; d_call: TRBD1; v_call: TRBV5-6; j_call: TRBJ1-5; cdr3_aa: CASSTGTGGSFQPQHF; cdr3_nt: TGTGCCAGCAGCACGGGGACAGGGGGTAGTTTTCAGCCCCAGCATTTT
clone_size: .; d_call: .; v_call: TRBV2; j_call: TRBJ1-5; cdr3_aa: CASSESSGNQPQHF; cdr3_nt: TGTGCCAGCAGTGAATCATCAGGGAATCAGCCCCAGCATTTT
clone_size: .; d_call: .; v_call: TRBV6-1; j_call: TRBJ1-1; cdr3_aa: CASSEGRAAGTEAFF; cdr3_nt: TGTGCCAGCAGTGAGGGCAGGGCGGCGGGGACTGAAGCTTTCTTT
clone_size: .; d_call: .; v_call: TRBV9; j_call: TRBJ2-1; cdr3_aa: CASSVEGRNEQFF; cdr3_nt: TGTGCCAGCAGCGTCGAGGGCAGGAATGAGCAGTTCTTC
clone_size: .; d_call: .; v_call: TRBV5-1; j_call: TRBJ2-2; cdr3_aa: CASSLEFTSPNTGELFF; cdr3_nt: TGCGCCAGCAGCTTGGAGTTTACTAGCCCAAACACCGGGGAGCTGTTTTTT
clone_size: .; d_call: TRBD1; v_call: TRBV6-5; j_call: TRBJ1-2; cdr3_aa: CASSVTGEYGYTF; cdr3_nt: TGTGCCAGCAGCGTGACAGGGGAATATGGCTACACCTTC
clone_size: few; d_call: TRBD2; v_call: TRBV19; j_call: TRBJ2-7; cdr3_aa: CASRGAGGTYEQYF; cdr3_nt: TGTGCCAGTAGAGGAGCGGGAGGGACCTACGAGCAGTACTTC
clone_size: .; d_call: .; v_call: TRBV2; j_call: TRBJ1-1; cdr3_aa: CASKGEGDTEAFF; cdr3_nt: TGTGCCAGCAAAGGGGAAGGGGACACTGAAGCTTTCTTT
clone_size: .; d_call: .; v_call: TRBV29-1; j_call: TRBJ2-1; cdr3_aa: CSGSRGPSPRAEQFF; cdr3_nt: TGCAGCGGATCCAGGGGACCCTCCCCGCGCGCTGAGCAGTTCTTC
clone_size: few; d_call: TRBD2; v_call: TRBV7-9; j_call: TRBJ2-3; cdr3_aa: CASSLGLAGTDTQYF; cdr3_nt: TGTGCCAGCAGCCTCGGTCTAGCGGGCACAGATACGCAGTATTTT
clone_size: .; d_call: .; v_call: TRBV5-1; j_call: TRBJ2-5; cdr3_aa: CASSLVSETQYF; cdr3_nt: TGCGCCAGCAGCTTGGTTTCTGAGACCCAGTACTTC
clone_size: few; d_call: .; v_call: TRBV15; j_call: TRBJ2-4; cdr3_aa: CATSRASSSGGWENIQYF; cdr3_nt: TGTGCCACCAGCAGAGCGAGCTCCAGTGGGGGGTGGGAAAACATTCAGTACTTC
clone_size: .; d_call: .; v_call: TRBV18; j_call: TRBJ2-7; cdr3_aa: CASSILGGASYEQYF; cdr3_nt: TGTGCCAGCTCAATCCTAGGGGGGGCCTCCTACGAGCAGTACTTC
clone_size: .; d_call: .; v_call: TRBV9; j_call: TRBJ2-1; cdr3_aa: CASSVNSYNEQFF; cdr3_nt: TGTGCCAGCAGCGTAAATTCTTACAATGAGCAGTTCTTC
clone_size: .; d_call: TRBD2; v_call: TRBV7-2; j_call: TRBJ2-1; cdr3_aa: CASSYKAGGSGDEQFF; cdr3_nt: TGTGCCAGCAGCTACAAAGCGGGAGGGTCGGGGGATGAGCAGTTCTTC
clone_size: .; d_call: .; v_call: TRBV11-1; j_call: TRBJ1-3; cdr3_aa: CASSQDSSGNTIYF; cdr3_nt: TGTGCCAGCAGCCAGGACAGCTCTGGAAACACCATATATTTT
clone_size: .; d_call: .; v_call: TRBV18; j_call: TRBJ2-7; cdr3_aa: CASSARTGKYEQYF; cdr3_nt: TGTGCCAGCTCAGCACGGACGGGGAAGTACGAGCAGTACTTC
clone_size: few; d_call: .; v_call: TRBV6-6; j_call: TRBJ1-1; cdr3_aa: CASTGGGLNTEAFF; cdr3_nt: TGTGCCAGCACCGGAGGAGGCTTGAACACTGAAGCTTTCTTT
clone_size: few; d_call: .; v_call: TRBV6-1; j_call: TRBJ1-1; cdr3_aa: CASSEARWVRPGTEAFF; cdr3_nt: TGTGCCAGCAGTGAAGCGAGGTGGGTAAGACCGGGCACTGAAGCTTTCTTT
clone_size: few; d_call: .; v_call: TRBV5-5; j_call: TRBJ2-3; cdr3_aa: CASSFAASRTDTQYF; cdr3_nt: TGTGCCAGCAGCTTTGCTGCTAGCCGCACAGATACGCAGTATTTT
clone_size: .; d_call: .; v_call: TRBV11-2; j_call: TRBJ1-2; cdr3_aa: CASSWESSGAGYTF; cdr3_nt: TGTGCCAGCAGCTGGGAATCTTCAGGGGCTGGCTACACCTTC
clone_size: .; d_call: .; v_call: TRBV4-1; j_call: TRBJ1-2; cdr3_aa: CASSQAAAGDGYTF; cdr3_nt: TGCGCCAGCAGCCAAGCGGCGGCAGGGGATGGCTACACCTTC
clone_size: .; d_call: TRBD2; v_call: TRBV7-3; j_call: TRBJ2-7; cdr3_aa: CASSLLAGEAYEQYF; cdr3_nt: TGTGCCAGCAGCCTCCTAGCGGGAGAGGCCTACGAGCAGTACTTC
clone_size: .; d_call: .; v_call: TRBV10-3; j_call: TRBJ1-1; cdr3_aa: CASHVRGDMNTEAFF; cdr3_nt: TGTGCCTCCCACGTCAGGGGCGATATGAACACTGAAGCTTTCTTT
clone_size: .; d_call: TRBD1; v_call: TRBV6-6; j_call: TRBJ1-5; cdr3_aa: CASTARTGGWPQHF; cdr3_nt: TGTGCCAGCACGGCCCGGACAGGGGGCTGGCCCCAGCATTTT
clone_size: few; d_call: TRBD1; v_call: TRBV29-1; j_call: TRBJ2-7; cdr3_aa: CSVEGGGPEQYF; cdr3_nt: TGCAGCGTTGAAGGAGGGGGCCCCGAGCAGTACTTC
clone_size: .; d_call: TRBD1; v_call: TRBV7-3; j_call: TRBJ1-1; cdr3_aa: CASSASGTDHTEAFF; cdr3_nt: TGTGCCAGCAGCGCCTCCGGGACAGATCACACTGAAGCTTTCTTT
clone_size: .; d_call: .; v_call: TRBV7-9; j_call: TRBJ1-2; cdr3_aa: CASSQRGAGEGYGYTF; cdr3_nt: TGTGCCAGCAGCCAGAGGGGAGCAGGGGAAGGCTATGGCTACACCTTC